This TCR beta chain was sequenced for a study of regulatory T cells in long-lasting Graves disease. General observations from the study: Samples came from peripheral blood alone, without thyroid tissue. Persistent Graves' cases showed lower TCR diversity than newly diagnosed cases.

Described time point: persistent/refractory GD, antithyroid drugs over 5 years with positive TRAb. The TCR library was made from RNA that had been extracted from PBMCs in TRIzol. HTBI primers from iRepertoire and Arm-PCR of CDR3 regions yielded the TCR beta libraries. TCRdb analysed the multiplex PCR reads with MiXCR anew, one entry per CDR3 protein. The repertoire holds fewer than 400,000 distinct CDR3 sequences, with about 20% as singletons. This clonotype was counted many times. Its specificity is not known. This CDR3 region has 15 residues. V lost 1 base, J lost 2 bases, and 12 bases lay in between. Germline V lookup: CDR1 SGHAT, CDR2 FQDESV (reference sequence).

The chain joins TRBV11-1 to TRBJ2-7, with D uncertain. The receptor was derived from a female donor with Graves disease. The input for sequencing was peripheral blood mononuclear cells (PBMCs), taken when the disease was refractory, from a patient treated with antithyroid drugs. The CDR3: CASSLGPTPTYEQYF. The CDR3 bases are TGTGCCAGCAGCTTAGGACCAACCCCAACCTACGAGCAGTACTTC.